The clone carrying this TCR beta chain appeared many times. As yet, its antigen is unknown. One junction end disagrees with the germline gene, perhaps due to a read error. The sample is drawn from a study of Ad26.COV2.S vaccination and SARS-CoV-2 variants. Study results and limitations: Quantification of TCR breadth and depth may have yielded underestimates of total T cell responses. For non-spike TCRs, breadth in vaccine recipients resembled that in placebo recipients.

The CDR3 consists of 18 residues. Germline V gene sequence: CDR1 SSHAT, CDR2 FNYEAQ (reference sequence). Documented treatment: roughly 20 received Ad26.COV2.S at low or high dose, single or two shots; 5 received placebo; per-sample allocation not given. Specimens were obtained on day 63 following the first vaccine or placebo injection. Data came from immunoSEQ multiplex PCR; TCRdb stores just in-frame clones and leaves some out. The sample has about 350,000 clones, 86% seen once. The sequence was collected from a person aged 18-60 years who received the Ad26.COV2.S COVID-19 vaccine or a placebo. J is TRBJ2-2 and V is TRBV7-7; 9 bases agree with TRBD1. The starting material was peripheral blood, obtained in a trial of Ad26.COV2.S vaccine versus placebo. CDR3 loop: CASSRGQGVGPNTGELFF. The CDR3 coding sequence is TGTGCTAGCAGCCGGGGACAGGGAGTTGGGCCAAACACCGGGGAGCTGTTTTTT.